This T cell receptor beta chain was recovered during a study of blood T cell repertoires in COVID-19. In the original analysis: The authors estimated nucleated cell counts from reference gene primer amplification. Produced via immunoSEQ multiplex PCR; TCRdb's table is partial and in-frame only. V and J calls and clone size are those listed in that table; D and trimming were worked out from the DNA. The table includes approximately 90,000 clones, 70% to 90% detected once. J gave up 4 bases and V 4 bases, and 11 bases lay outside the gene matches. CDR1 SEHNR and CDR2 FQNEAQ come from the germline V gene (reference sequence). The CDR3 runs 16 residues.

The V call is TRBV7-9, the J call TRBJ2-5; the match to TRBD2 covers 8 bases. The specimen was peripheral blood. The source of this sequence is a man aged 45-65 years with acute or convalescent COVID-19. The CDR3 protein is CASSSSGGARGETQYF. DNA of the CDR3: TGTGCCAGCAGCTCTTCGGGGGGGGCTCGGGGAGAGACCCAGTACTTC.